Listed here is a single TCR beta chain. The sample originates from a study of technical replicates of blood from a few donors. The germline V gene encodes CDR1 ENHRY and CDR2 SYGVKD. This CDR3 comprises 15 residues. V trimming: 4 bases; J trimming: 4 bases; junction bases outside the gene matches: 7. This table comes from immunoSEQ multiplex PCR, and its TCRdb copy is limited to in-frame clones, with some not included. The sample lists some 87,000 clones; roughly 96% were seen once. The sequenced material came from T cells isolated from PBMCs. The V gene is TRBV10-3, the J gene TRBJ2-3; 8 bases are shared with TRBD1. The sequence derives from a human donor in good health. The CDR3 loop is CAISGDRGGADTQYF. Written as DNA, the CDR3 is TGTGCCATCAGTGGAGACAGGGGCGGGGCAGATACGCAGTATTTT.